Each of the 11 T cell receptor beta chains below was sequenced from the same sample in a study of blood T cells in healthy people across ages. The authors ran a second PCR of roughly 6 to 12 cycles using a sample-barcoded 5' primer and a J-beta primer mix. TCRdb re-derived calls from the 5' RACE reads in MiXCR, one entry per CDR3 protein. The sample records hundreds of thousands of distinct CDR3 sequences, 53% being singletons. Specimen: blood. Receptors were obtained from a man aged 80 or over in good health.

The chain joins TRBV7-2 to TRBJ1-6; D uncertain. CDR3 size: 14 residues. Trimming pared 1 base from V and 8 bases from J, leaving 9 bases between. Germline V CDR1 and CDR2: SGHTA, FQGNSA. CDR3 coding DNA: TGTGCCAGCAGCTTAGTAGGTCCGGATTCACCCCTCCACTTT. Protein sequence: CASSLVGPDSPLHF.

The CDR3 protein is CASNRLAGVYNEQFF. The CDR3 DNA follows: TGTGCCAGCAACCGACTAGCGGGAGTCTACAATGAGCAGTTCTTC. The J gene is TRBJ2-1, the V gene TRBV6-2 or TRBV6-3; TRBD2 agrees at 12 bases. Germline assignment: CDR1 MNHEY and CDR2 SVGEGT. The J segment lost 3 bases and the V segment lost 7 bases, leaving 4 bases of the junction unmatched. This CDR3 contains 15 residues.

The J gene is TRBJ2-3, the V gene TRBV27; D unresolved. Trimming shortened V by 4 bases and J by 1 base, and 18 bases separated the two germline ends. The V gene's germline CDR1 is MNHEY and CDR2 SMNVEV (reference sequence). This CDR3 region has 17 residues. CDR3 protein: CASSSPRLRIGTDTQYF. The CDR3 DNA follows: TGTGCCAGCAGTTCCCCTCGCCTTCGAATCGGCACAGATACGCAGTATTTT.

J is TRBJ2-4 and V is TRBV5-5, with 12 bases identical to TRBD2. Germline V gene sequence: CDR1 SGHKS, CDR2 YYEKEE (reference sequence). This CDR3 has 20 amino acids. With V trimmed by 4 bases and J by 13 bases, 27 bases remained unmatched. The DNA for the CDR3 is TGTGCCAGCAGCCGACAGGTTCTATCGACTAGCGGGAGTCCACGGGATGAGCAGTACTTC. It specifies CASSRQVLSTSGSPRDEQYF.

The rearrangement joins TRBV24-1 to TRBJ2-1; 8 bases align to TRBD2. V trimming: 3 bases; J trimming: 7 bases; junction bases outside the gene matches: 4. The CDR3 has 14 residues. Germline V CDR1 and CDR2: KGHDR, SFDVKD. This CDR3 is CATSDGGRMNEQFF. In DNA form, the CDR3 reads TGTGCCACCAGTGATGGCGGGAGGATGAATGAGCAGTTCTTC.

This clonotype was seen only a few times. In DNA form, the CDR3 reads TGTGCCAGCAGCTCCTCTTATGGGACTAGCAGACTCTCCTACGAGCAGTACTTC. This codes for CASSSSYGTSRLSYEQYF. This chain connects TRBV7-2 to TRBJ2-7; 9 bases match TRBD2. V was pared by 4 bases and J by 0 bases, with 13 bases of the junction left unmatched. From germline, CDR1 is SGHTA and CDR2 FQGNSA. This CDR3 is 18 amino acids long.

This clonotype was counted only a few times. This chain joins TRBV28 and TRBJ1-2, with 8 bases matching TRBD1. Losses at the gene ends were 5 bases for V and 5 bases for J; bases not matched to a gene: 7. The CDR3 spans 14 residues. Germline assignment: CDR1 MDHEN and CDR2 SYDVKM. Here the CDR3 DNA reads TGTGCCAGCAGTCCCCCGGACAGGGAATATGGCTACACCTTC. Its translation: CASSPPDREYGYTF.

The chain uses TRBV29-1 and TRBJ2-4; weak D call: TRBD1 (6 bases). Germline assignment: CDR1 SQVTM and CDR2 ANQGSEA. V lost 7 bases and J lost 8, with 15 bases in between. This CDR3 region has 12 residues. CDR3 in amino acids: CSAMRGGDIQYF. The CDR3 DNA follows: TGCAGCGCTATGCGAGGGGGTGACATTCAGTACTTC.

This clonotype was counted only a few times. The CDR3 DNA reads TGTGCCAGCAGCCGATCCGGGACAGGGGGCCTAGGCTACACCTTC. It translates to CASSRSGTGGLGYTF. The rearrangement links TRBV7-2 to TRBJ1-2, with 12 bases matching TRBD1. Germline V gene lookup returns CDR1 SGHTA and CDR2 FQGNSA. V was clipped by 5 bases and J by 8 bases; unmatched bases: 9. The CDR3 consists of 15 residues.

This clonotype has just a few counts. The chain carries TRBV7-9 and TRBJ2-1; D is unclear. The germline V gene encodes CDR1 SEHNR and CDR2 FQNEAQ (reference sequence). The CDR3 is made up of 15 amino acids. Trimming pared 7 bases from V and 0 bases from J, leaving 13 bases between. The CDR3 loop reads CASTKTESSYNEQFF. Here the CDR3 DNA reads TGTGCCAGCACCAAGACGGAGAGCTCCTACAATGAGCAGTTCTTC.

The V call is TRBV27, the J call TRBJ1-6, with D perhaps TRBD1 (6 bases). Between the trimmed V and J ends, which lost 3 bases and 8 bases, there was a span of 14 bases. This CDR3 spans 15 amino acids. Germline-derived CDR1 and CDR2 are MNHEY and SMNVEV (reference sequence). In nucleotides, the CDR3 is TGTGCCAGCAGTTTCGGGCAGGGGAGTGATTCACCCCTCCACTTT. It is translated as CASSFGQGSDSPLHF.